This T cell receptor beta chain was recorded in a study of blood T cell repertoires in COVID-19. Overall study: Nucleic acid was either cDNA or gDNA, and it came from T cells, B-cell-depleted T cells, or PBMCs.

Data came from immunoSEQ multiplex PCR; TCRdb stores just in-frame clones and leaves some out. The sample lists fewer than 200,000 clones; under 85% were seen once. Germline trimming cut 4 bases from V and 8 bases from J; bases unmatched to any gene: 8. The CDR3 spans 16 residues. Germline values: CDR1 SGHTS, CDR2 YDEGEE. The rearrangement uses TRBV5-8 and TRBJ2-1, with 14 positions matching TRBD2. Sample: peripheral blood. The sequence was obtained from a woman older than 75 with acute or convalescent COVID-19. The CDR3 DNA sequence: TGTGCCAGCAGCCGACTAGCGGGAGGGCCCCAGGATGAGCAGTTCTTC. Its translation is CASSRLAGGPQDEQFF.